One and the same sample provided the 25 T cell receptor beta chains below, sequenced in a study of monozygotic twins with inflammatory bowel disease. With the 5' RACE reads reprocessed, TCRdb shows one record per CDR3 protein and no DNA. With roughly 320,000 distinct CDR3 sequences in the sample, the ten largest clones hold 5% to 6%. The sequenced sample was blood. The receptors were sampled from a human donor with ulcerative colitis or Crohn's disease, or a healthy co-twin of an affected twin (not recorded which).

The chain joins TRBV12-1 to TRBJ2-1; TCRdb's assignment of TRBD2 cannot be checked, as there is no DNA. TRBV12-1 is recorded as a pseudogene. The CDR3 is 17 amino acids. CDR3 sequence: CASSLGVAGGPYNEQFF.

The V and J genes are TRBV12-3 or TRBV12-4 and TRBJ2-7; TCRdb calls TRBD2, which cannot be checked without DNA. The CDR3 consists of 15 residues. The chain's CDR3 is CASSRGTSGIYEQYF.

This chain uses TRBV7-9 with TRBJ2-2; lacking DNA, the TRBD1 call made by TCRdb goes unchecked. This CDR3 is built from 15 residues. Germline V lookup: CDR1 SEHNR, CDR2 FQNEAQ (reference sequence). The CDR3 loop is CASSLISGAHGELFF.

The chain combines TRBV7-2 with TRBJ2-7; the TRBD1 assignment by TCRdb is unverifiable without DNA. The germline V gene encodes CDR1 SGHTA and CDR2 FQGNSA. This CDR3 contains 16 residues. CDR3 residues: CASSLGVQGPQSEQYF.

V and J are TRBV3-1 and TRBJ2-1. From germline, CDR1 is LGHDT and CDR2 YNNKEL (reference sequence). This CDR3 has 13 amino acids. CDR3 protein: CASSPRLWDLLFF.

The chain combines TRBV12-3 or TRBV12-4 with TRBJ2-1; TCRdb proposes TRBD1, but this gene call is untestable without DNA. The CDR3 loop spans 12 amino acids. The CDR3 loop is CASSFVPAEQFF.

The chain carries TRBV3-1 and TRBJ2-3; TCRdb returns TRBD2, unconfirmable since there is no DNA. Germline CDR1 is LGHDT and CDR2 is YNNKEL (reference sequence). There are 16 residues in the CDR3. CDR3 sequence: CASSTGTSGGADTQYF.

This chain's CDR3 is CAIRGAGIYEQYF. This chain links TRBV10-3 with TRBJ2-7; TCRdb returns TRBD1, unconfirmable since there is no DNA. The V gene's germline CDR1 is ENHRY and CDR2 SYGVKD. The CDR3 covers 13 residues.

The chain recombines TRBV3-1 with TRBJ1-5; no DNA is available, so the TRBD1 call from TCRdb remains unchecked. Germline V lookup: CDR1 LGHDT, CDR2 YNNKEL (reference sequence). This CDR3 has 14 residues. CDR3 residues: CARSPGHPNQPQHF.

The J gene is TRBJ2-1, the V gene TRBV7-8; TCRdb reports TRBD1, a call that lacks DNA to check it against. The germline V gene has CDR1 SGHVS and CDR2 FQNEAQ. The CDR3 runs to 15 residues. The CDR3 region is CASSQTGTQGNEQFF.

V gene TRBV5-1 combines with J gene TRBJ2-2; the D gene TCRdb calls, TRBD1, cannot be checked with no DNA. This CDR3 has 16 residues. CDR1 and CDR2 (germline): SGHRS, YFSETQ. CDR3 in amino acids: CASSPGRGTNTGELFF.

V gene TRBV29-1 combines with J gene TRBJ2-5; the D call from TCRdb, TRBD1, cannot be confirmed without DNA. The CDR3 has 13 amino acids. Germline CDR1 reads SQVTM; CDR2 reads ANQGSEA. CDR3 amino acids: CSVEGQKQETQYF.

This chain joins TRBV6-6 and TRBJ2-7; TCRdb reports TRBD1, a call that lacks DNA to check it against. The V gene's germline CDR1 is MNHNY and CDR2 SVGAGI (reference sequence). The CDR3 has 14 residues. CDR3 loop: CASSWGQGAYEQYF.

The gene calls are TRBV11-3 and TRBJ2-1. Germline values: CDR1 SGHNT, CDR2 YENEEA. This CDR3 spans 12 amino acids. CDR3: CASSSLGYEQFF.

The V gene is TRBV5-1, the J gene TRBJ2-5. The CDR3 contains 13 residues. The germline V gene has CDR1 SGHRS and CDR2 YFSETQ. The CDR3 sequence is CASSLSLGETQYF.

The rearrangement uses TRBV4-2 and TRBJ2-7. Germline CDR1 is LGHNA and CDR2 is YNFKEQ. The CDR3 length is 16 residues. The CDR3 spells CASSQDRVGLEYEQYF.

The V call is TRBV9, the J call TRBJ2-1. The CDR3 length is 16 residues. The germline CDR1 and CDR2 sequences are SGDLS and YYNGEE. CDR3 amino acids: CASSVVSTSSYNEQFF.

The chain joins TRBV6-2 or TRBV6-3 to TRBJ2-7; TCRdb gives TRBD1 as the D gene, but with no DNA this cannot be confirmed. Germline loops: CDR1 MNHEY, CDR2 SVGEGT. The CDR3 has 12 residues. CDR3 loop: CATVRGRDEQYF.

This chain joins TRBV24-1 and TRBJ1-5. The length of the CDR3 is 12 residues. The germline V gene encodes CDR1 KGHDR and CDR2 SFDVKD. CDR3 residues: CATSDWGEPQHF.

CDR3 region: CASSSPGLVVHEQYF. The chain has TRBV13 and TRBJ2-7; without DNA, the TCRdb call of TRBD1 cannot be checked. CDR1 and CDR2 (germline): PRHDT, FYEKMQ (reference sequence). This CDR3 is 15 amino acids long.

The chain is built from TRBV18 and TRBJ2-7; TCRdb's D call of TRBD2 is untestable without DNA. Germline V gene sequence: CDR1 KGHSH, CDR2 LQKENI. CDR3 length equals 13 residues. CDR3 sequence reads: CASSQTSFYEQYF.

CDR3 protein: CASSFLAGGHYSYNEQFF. The chain joins TRBV12-1 to TRBJ2-1; TCRdb calls TRBD1, which cannot be checked without DNA. TRBV12-1 is labeled a pseudogene. The CDR3 contains 18 residues.

The V call is TRBV12-3 or TRBV12-4, the J call TRBJ2-7; TCRdb gives TRBD1 as the D gene, but with no DNA this cannot be confirmed. This CDR3 comprises 16 residues. This chain's CDR3 is CASSASPRGTGPEQYF.

The rearrangement uses TRBV6-5 and TRBJ2-2. Germline V gene data show CDR1 as MNHEY and CDR2 as SVGAGI. This CDR3 is 15 amino acids long. This CDR3 reads CASSLDYANTGELFF.

This chain links TRBV4-2 with TRBJ2-7; TCRdb picks TRBD2, but there is no DNA to check that call. The CDR3 covers 16 residues. Germline assignment: CDR1 LGHNA and CDR2 YNFKEQ. The CDR3 here is CASSQNPGLQEDEQYF.